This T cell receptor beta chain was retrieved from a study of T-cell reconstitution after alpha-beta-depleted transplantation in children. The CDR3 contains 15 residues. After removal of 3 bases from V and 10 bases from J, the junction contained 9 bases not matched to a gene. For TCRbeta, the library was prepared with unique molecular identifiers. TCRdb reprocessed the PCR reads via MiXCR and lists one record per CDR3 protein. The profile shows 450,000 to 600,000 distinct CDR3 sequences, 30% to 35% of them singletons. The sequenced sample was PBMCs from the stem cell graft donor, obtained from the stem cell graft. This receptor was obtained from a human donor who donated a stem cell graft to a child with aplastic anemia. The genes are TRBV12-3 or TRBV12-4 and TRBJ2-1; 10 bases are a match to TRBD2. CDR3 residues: CASSFVLAGSREQFF. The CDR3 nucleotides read TGTGCCAGCAGTTTTGTACTAGCGGGGTCTAGGGAGCAGTTCTTC.